This T cell receptor (beta chain) was obtained from a study of blood T cell repertoires in COVID-19 (dated by TCRdb to about 2020). About the investigation overall: Collaborator samples came from the United States, Italy and Spain and covered acute and convalescent phases of COVID-19. The prospective study material was composed of cDNA or gDNA derived from T cells, B-cell-depleted T cells, or PBMCs. Deeply sampled blood TCRbeta repertoires from subjects exposed to, actively infected with, or recovered from COVID-19 were included in the dataset. The repertoires were released in a freely available public database meant as a resource for research on the immune response to SARS-CoV-2. Samples came from the ongoing ImmuneRACE study (first 160 participants) plus 1,254 subjects from 6 global collaborators. The sample metadata nearly always contained a de-identified subject ID, COVID-19 status, age in years and sex. HLA class I and class II types, where available, came from metadata supplied by the sample provider rather than from assay-based typing. Findings and caveats that apply to the study as a whole: How much clinical and demographic metadata was included differed by source and by participant, and the metadata was provided uncurated.

Whole blood was collected in K2EDTA tubes by collaborating institutions according to the institutions' own protocols. For TCRbeta analysis, collaborators shipped samples in one of three forms: frozen whole blood, isolated PBMCs, or DNA extracted from either of those sample types. Reading from cysteine to phenylalanine, the CDR3 counts 14 amino acids. Left in the record is the CDR3 DNA by itself, 42 bases read in frame from the first base. The junction shows trimming of 6 bases on V and 0 bases on J, plus 9 bases between the germline ends. CDR1 and CDR2 are drawn from the germline V gene: KGHSH, LQKENI. TCRbeta CDR3 regions were amplified from genomic DNA by means of the immunoSEQ Assay, a bias-controlled multiplex PCR. The published analysis was carried out like this. The number of nucleated cells in each sample was estimated by amplification of reference gene primers within the assay. To quantify the absolute abundance of each unique TCRbeta CDR3 rearrangement, sequence reads were collapsed and filtered. Productive Simpson clonality was computed per sample as the square root of Simpson's diversity index over productive rearrangements. Not all clones reach the TCRdb copy of this immuneACCESS table, which keeps in-frame sequences only. Checked studies attribute under half of the gap to unresolved V genes and leave the rest unexplained. The V and J calls and the clone size are those of that table, but D and trimming were determined from the DNA. The sample table shows more than 95,000 clones, and roughly 83% are seen once. 5% to 6.5% of the sample is in the top ten clones.

For this clone: Its target antigen remains unknown. Per-nucleotide qualities are absent, and no much larger clonotype sits a single base away.

The TCR sequence derives from a human donor in a cohort sampled during active COVID-19. Specimen: peripheral blood. The chain is made from TRBV18 and TRBJ1-3, with an unclear D gene assignment. At the DNA level, the sequence is TGTGCCAGCTCCGACTTGAGCTCTGGAAACACCATATATTTT. Translated, it reads CASSDLSSGNTIYF.